The T cell receptor (beta chain) under discussion was sequenced for a study of shared clonotypes between healthy human individuals. Some 28,000 T cell genomes (about 0.2 ug DNA) went into each sorted-subset replicate. Using immunoSEQ multiplex PCR, the repertoire was profiled, and TCRdb retains in-frame clones only, with some absent. The table lists hundreds of thousands of clones, 85% to 95% of them singletons. About this clone itself: Its target is unknown.

Study-wide results and limits: What rarefaction showed was incomplete sorted-subset sequencing despite large depth.

As defined, naive CD8 cells were CD45RO-negative and positively selected for CCR7, with terminally differentiated effector memory CD45RA+ cells excluded. Sequencing was done on a sample of naive CD8+ T cells sorted from blood. The TCR was taken from a woman aged 30 to 39 in good health.

CDR3 protein: CASSLSKNYGYTF. The CDR3 DNA sequence: TGCGCCAGCAGCTTGAGTAAAAACTATGGCTACACCTTC. The rearrangement links TRBV5-1 to TRBJ1-2; D unclear. Germline V lookup: CDR1 SGHRS, CDR2 YFSETQ. Between the trimmed V and J ends, which lost 1 base and 2 bases, there was a span of 6 bases. CDR3 length equals 13 residues.